One T cell receptor beta chain is described in this entry. No antigen is known for it. The sample belongs to a study of shared clonotypes between healthy human individuals. On the study more broadly: CD4 naive and memory got three plates each, CD8 naive two, CD8 memory one. Study-wide results and limits: It was only blood that was sampled, and tissue repertoires likely differ. With few donors, the genetic and exposure-history diversity represented was limited.

Germline CDR1 is MNHEY and CDR2 is SVGAGI. The junction had 6 bases not matched to a gene; V was cut back by 0 bases and J by 5 bases. This CDR3 has 16 amino acids. Partitioning of CD4+ cells yielded a CD45RA+ naive subset and a CD45RA-negative memory subset. Measured with immunoSEQ multiplex PCR; TCRdb has only the in-frame clones, and not every one. The table includes approximately 1.4 million clones, under 99% detected once. The source of this sequence is a man aged 25 to 40 in good health. The material sequenced was naive CD4+ T cells sorted from blood. As for subset: CD45RA+ positively selected. The chain uses TRBV6-5 and TRBJ2-1; 8 bases match TRBD2. DNA of the CDR3: TGTGCCAGCAGTTACTCGCCTAGCGGGCCCAACAATGAGCAGTTCTTC. Translation: CASSYSPSGPNNEQFF.